This T cell receptor (beta chain) stems from a study of cytomegalovirus exposure and HLA in healthy donors. Study-level results: Later on, analysis showed that most CMV-associated TCR beta chains appeared to be HLA-restricted. Some TCR beta chains (about 180 of them) were listed as cytomegalovirus-associated. Per a prior analysis, the majority of TCR beta V segments were productive roughly 90% or roughly 30% of the time. 15,000 to 20,000 TCR beta sequences were associated with HLA alleles at 0.05 false discovery rate in a later analysis.

The table lists this clone with a count of one. Its antigen remains unknown. The junction departs from the called germline gene at one end, perhaps through a read error. The PCR ran on 60 Vbeta and 13 Jbeta primers. Assay: immunoSEQ multiplex PCR; the TCRdb copy retains only in-frame clones and omits some. The profile shows 150,000 to 200,000 clones, around three quarters of them singletons. This clonotype was obtained from a middle-aged man in good health and CMV-seropositive. Sequenced sample: PBMCs.

The CDR3 here is CASSYSEQSREQHF. The CDR3, as DNA: TGTGCCAGCAGTTACTCGGAGCAGAGCCGCGAGCAGCACTTC. The rearrangement links TRBV6-5 to TRBJ2-7, with D hard to call. Germline CDR1 reads MNHEY; CDR2 reads SVGAGI. CDR3 length: 14 residues.